This entry describes one T cell receptor beta chain. Time point given: after neoadjuvant nivolumab, at surgical resection. This entry belongs to a study of neoadjuvant anti-PD-1 for oral cavity cancer. Per germline, CDR1 SGHRS and CDR2 YFSETQ. CDR3 length equals 11 residues. V lost 2 bases and J lost 8, with 5 bases in between. The data were produced by immunoSEQ multiplex PCR, yet TCRdb's version contains in-frame clones alone and is incomplete. The table has about 68,000 clones, about 85% seen once. Sequenced material: PBMCs, taken after nivolumab (anti-PD-1) treatment. The receptor was derived from a person aged 35-79 years with oral cavity squamous cell carcinoma. The chain is built from TRBV5-1 and TRBJ2-1; D is undetermined. CDR3 loop: CASSFSHEQFF. The CDR3 coding sequence is TGCGCCAGCAGCTTCAGCCATGAGCAGTTCTTC.